A selection of T cell receptor beta chains follows, all from one sample in a study of blood T cell repertoires in COVID-19. Here immunoSEQ multiplex PCR was the method, and the copy in TCRdb shows in-frame clones only, minus some. The profile covers about 200,000 clones, with roughly 79% appearing a single time and about 6.9% taken by the ten largest. The specimen sequenced was peripheral blood. These receptors were taken from a human donor with acute or convalescent COVID-19. The donor label of this sample is uncertain. The CDR3 runs from the conserved cysteine through the conserved F or W. D genes are given only for firm matches. Clone size is given for some rows only: seen once, a few or many times, or a class if the clone is expanded.

J	V	D	size	CDR3	DNA
TRBJ2-1	TRBV19	TRBD1	NA	CASSIEGQVYNEQFF	TGTGCCAGTAGTATCGAGGGACAGGTCTACAATGAGCAGTTCTTC
TRBJ1-1	TRBV7-2	TRBD1	NA	CASSNRGGTEAFF	TGTGCCAGCAGCAACAGGGGTGGGACTGAAGCTTTCTTT
TRBJ2-1	TRBV7-3	TRBD1	once	CASSSRQQGANEQFF	TGTGCCAGCAGCTCCCGTCAACAGGGGGCGAATGAGCAGTTCTTC
TRBJ1-2	TRBV28	TRBD1	NA	CASSSGQVLLQLYGYTF	TGTGCCAGCAGTTCCGGACAGGTCCTACTTCAGTTGTATGGCTACACCTTC
TRBJ2-1	TRBV27	TRBD1	NA	CASRHNRDRVANEQFF	TGTGCCAGCAGACATAACCGGGACAGGGTTGCAAATGAGCAGTTCTTC
TRBJ1-1	TRBV6-1	NA	NA	CASSERGTEAFF	TGTGCCAGCAGTGAAAGGGGCACTGAAGCTTTCTTT
TRBJ2-7	TRBV29-1	NA	NA	CSALDGSSYEQYF	TGCAGCGCCCTGGACGGGAGCTCCTACGAGCAGTACTTC
TRBJ1-5	TRBV6-6	NA	once	CASSQQGVANQPQHF	TGTGCCAGCAGTCAACAGGGTGTAGCCAATCAGCCCCAGCATTTT
TRBJ2-5	TRBV13	NA	NA	CASSLDYPLGTQYF	TGTGCCAGCAGCTTAGACTACCCCCTTGGGACCCAGTACTTC
TRBJ2-3	TRBV24-1	NA	NA	CATSEAGPSTDTQYF	TGTGCCACCAGTGAGGCGGGACCTAGCACAGATACGCAGTATTTT
TRBJ2-2	TRBV7-2	NA	NA	CASSRGWTGELFF	TGTGCCAGCAGCCGAGGGTGGACCGGGGAGCTGTTTTTT
TRBJ1-4	TRBV19	NA	NA	CASSIGPGANNEKLFF	TGTGCCAGTAGTATAGGGCCTGGAGCTAATAATGAAAAACTGTTTTTT
TRBJ2-1	TRBV3-1/TRBV3-2	NA	NA	CASSRPLGRERYNEQFF	TGTGCCAGCAGCCGACCCTTAGGTCGGGAGCGTTACAATGAGCAGTTCTTC
TRBJ1-6	TRBV5-1	NA	NA	CASSLAPGSQYSPLHF	TGCGCCAGCAGCTTGGCCCCAGGGTCCCAATATTCACCCCTCCACTTT
TRBJ2-7	TRBV6-2/TRBV6-3	TRBD2	NA	CASSYGLALREQYF	TGTGCCAGCAGTTACGGACTAGCGTTGAGAGAGCAGTACTTC
TRBJ2-5	TRBV5-5	TRBD2	NA	CASSLAVGGYRETQYF	TGTGCCAGCAGCTTGGCTGTGGGAGGGTACCGAGAGACCCAGTACTTC